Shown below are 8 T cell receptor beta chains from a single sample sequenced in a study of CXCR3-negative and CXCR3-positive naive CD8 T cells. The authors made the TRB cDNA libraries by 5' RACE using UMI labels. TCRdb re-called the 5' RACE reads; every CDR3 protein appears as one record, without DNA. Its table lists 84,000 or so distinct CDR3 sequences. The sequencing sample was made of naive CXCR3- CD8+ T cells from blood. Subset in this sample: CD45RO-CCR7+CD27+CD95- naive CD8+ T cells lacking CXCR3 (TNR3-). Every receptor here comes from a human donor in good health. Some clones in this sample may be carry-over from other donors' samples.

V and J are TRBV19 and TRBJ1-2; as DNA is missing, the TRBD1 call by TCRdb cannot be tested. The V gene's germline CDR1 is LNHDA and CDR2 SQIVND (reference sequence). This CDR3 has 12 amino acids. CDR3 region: CASSKDSYGYTF.

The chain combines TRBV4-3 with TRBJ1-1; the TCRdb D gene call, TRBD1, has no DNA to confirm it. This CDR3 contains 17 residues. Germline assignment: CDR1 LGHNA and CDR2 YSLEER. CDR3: CASSHGSGGRMNTEAFF.

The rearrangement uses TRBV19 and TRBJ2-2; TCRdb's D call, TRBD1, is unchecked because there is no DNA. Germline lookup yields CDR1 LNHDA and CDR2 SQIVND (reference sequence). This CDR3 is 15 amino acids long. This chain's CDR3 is CASSPWTGNTGELFF.

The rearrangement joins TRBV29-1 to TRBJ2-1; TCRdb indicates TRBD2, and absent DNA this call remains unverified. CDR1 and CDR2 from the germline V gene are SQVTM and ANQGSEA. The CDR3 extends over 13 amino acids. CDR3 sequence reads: CSVERGGDNEQFF.

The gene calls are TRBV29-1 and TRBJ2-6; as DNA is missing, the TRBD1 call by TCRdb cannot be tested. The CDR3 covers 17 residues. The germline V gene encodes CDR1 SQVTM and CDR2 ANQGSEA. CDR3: CSVDWDGIPPGANVLTF.

The CDR3 is CASSYSPPAGGLAGELFF. This chain uses TRBV6-2 or TRBV6-3 with TRBJ2-2; TCRdb reports TRBD2, a call that lacks DNA to check it against. This CDR3 contains 18 residues. CDR1 MNHEY and CDR2 SVGEGT come from the germline V gene.

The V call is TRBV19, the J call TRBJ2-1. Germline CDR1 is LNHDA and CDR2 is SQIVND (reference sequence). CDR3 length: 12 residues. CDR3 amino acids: CASSIDLNEQFF. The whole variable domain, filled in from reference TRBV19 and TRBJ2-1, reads DGGITQSPKYLFRKEGQNVTLSCEQNLNHDAMYWYRQDPGQGLRLIYYSQIVNDFQKGDIAEGYSVSREKKESFPLTVTSAQKNPTAFYLCASSIDLNEQFFGPGTRLTVL.

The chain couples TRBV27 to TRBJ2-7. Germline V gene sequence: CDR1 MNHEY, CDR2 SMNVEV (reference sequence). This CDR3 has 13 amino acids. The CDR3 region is CASSLSSAYEQYF.